This T cell receptor beta chain was captured by sequencing in a study of early T cells in non-severe SARS-CoV-2 infection. This clonotype was counted at least ten times. V shed 5 bases and J 4 bases; nucleotides not matched to a gene: 7. The V gene's germline CDR1 is SEHNR and CDR2 FQNEAQ (reference sequence). This CDR3 is built from 17 residues. Using its own MiXCR run on the 5' RACE reads, TCRdb lists one record per CDR3 protein. The sample has around 49,000 distinct CDR3 sequences, roughly 12% seen once. This rearrangement joins TRBV7-9 to TRBJ2-6; TRBD1 aligns across 11 bases. The clonotype originates from an adult who was a healthcare worker with PCR-confirmed SARS-CoV-2 infection or an uninfected control (not recorded which). Material for sequencing was whole blood. The CDR3 reads CASSRPGQGEGANVLTF. The CDR3 nucleotides read TGTGCCAGCAGCAGACCGGGACAGGGGGAAGGGGCCAACGTCCTGACTTTC. The whole variable domain, remainder taken from reference TRBV7-9 and TRBJ2-6, is DTGVSQNPRHKITKRGQNVTFRCDPISEHNRLYWYRQTLGQGPEFLTYFQNEAQLEKSRLLSDRFSAERPKGSFSTLEIQRTEQGDSAMYLCASSRPGQGEGANVLTFGAGSRLTVL.